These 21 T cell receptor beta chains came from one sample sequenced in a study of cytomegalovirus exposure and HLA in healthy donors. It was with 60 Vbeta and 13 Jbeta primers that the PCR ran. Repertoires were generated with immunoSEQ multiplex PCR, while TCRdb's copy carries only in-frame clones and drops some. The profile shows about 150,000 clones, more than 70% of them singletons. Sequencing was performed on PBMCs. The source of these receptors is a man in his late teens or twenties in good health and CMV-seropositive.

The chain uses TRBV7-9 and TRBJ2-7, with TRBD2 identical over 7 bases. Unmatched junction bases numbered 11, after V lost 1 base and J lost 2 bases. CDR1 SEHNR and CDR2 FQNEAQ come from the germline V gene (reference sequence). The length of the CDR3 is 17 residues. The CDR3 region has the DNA TGTGCCAGCAGCTTAGACCGCTCGGGGGGATCCCCCTACGAGCAGTACTTC. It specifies CASSLDRSGGSPYEQYF.

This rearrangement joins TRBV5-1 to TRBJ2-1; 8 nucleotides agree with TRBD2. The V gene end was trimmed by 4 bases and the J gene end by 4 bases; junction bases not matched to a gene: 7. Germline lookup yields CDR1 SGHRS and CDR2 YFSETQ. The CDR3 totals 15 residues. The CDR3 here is CASSRTSLSYNEQFF. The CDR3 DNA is TGCGCCAGCAGCAGGACTAGCCTCTCTTACAATGAGCAGTTCTTC.

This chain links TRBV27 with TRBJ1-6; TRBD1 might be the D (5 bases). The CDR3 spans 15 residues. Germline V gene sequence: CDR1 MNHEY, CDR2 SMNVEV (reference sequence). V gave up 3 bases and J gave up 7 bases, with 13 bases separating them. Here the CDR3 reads CASSFGAGSNSPLHF. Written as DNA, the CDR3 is TGTGCCAGCAGTTTTGGGGCGGGGAGCAATTCACCCCTCCACTTT.

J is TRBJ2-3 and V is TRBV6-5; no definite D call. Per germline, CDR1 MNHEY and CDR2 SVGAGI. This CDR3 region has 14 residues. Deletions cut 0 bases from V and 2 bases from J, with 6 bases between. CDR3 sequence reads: CASSYSPSTDTQYF. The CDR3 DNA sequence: TGTGCCAGCAGTTACTCCCCTTCCACAGATACGCAGTATTTT.

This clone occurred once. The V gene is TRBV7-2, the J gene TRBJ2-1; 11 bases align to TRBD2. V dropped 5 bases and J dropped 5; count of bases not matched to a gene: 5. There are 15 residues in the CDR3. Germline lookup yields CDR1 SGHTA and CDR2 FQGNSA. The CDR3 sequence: CASSQRLAGNNEQFF. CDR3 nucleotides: TGTGCCAGCAGCCAGCGACTAGCGGGGAACAATGAGCAGTTCTTC.

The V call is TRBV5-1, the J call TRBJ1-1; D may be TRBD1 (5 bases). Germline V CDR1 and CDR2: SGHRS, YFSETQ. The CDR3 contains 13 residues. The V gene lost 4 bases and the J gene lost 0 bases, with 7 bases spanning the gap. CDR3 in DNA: TGCGCCAGCAGCAAAGGGGTGAACACTGAAGCTTTCTTT. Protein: CASSKGVNTEAFF.

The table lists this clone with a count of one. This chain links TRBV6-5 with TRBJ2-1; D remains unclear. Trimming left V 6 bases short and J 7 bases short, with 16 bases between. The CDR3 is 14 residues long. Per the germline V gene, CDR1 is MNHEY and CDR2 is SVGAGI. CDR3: CASSTRASGNEQFF. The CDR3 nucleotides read TGTGCCAGCAGCACCCGAGCCTCCGGGAATGAGCAGTTCTTC.

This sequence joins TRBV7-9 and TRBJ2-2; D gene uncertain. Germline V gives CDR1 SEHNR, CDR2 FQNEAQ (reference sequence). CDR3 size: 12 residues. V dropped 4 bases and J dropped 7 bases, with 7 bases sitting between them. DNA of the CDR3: TGTGCCAGCAGCTCCCCCTTCGGGGAGCTGTTTTTT. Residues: CASSSPFGELFF.

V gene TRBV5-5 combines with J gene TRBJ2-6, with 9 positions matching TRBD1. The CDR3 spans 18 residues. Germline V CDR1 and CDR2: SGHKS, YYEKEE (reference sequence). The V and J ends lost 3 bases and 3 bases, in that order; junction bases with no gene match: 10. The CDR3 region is CASSWGTGMTSGANVLTF. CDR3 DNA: TGTGCCAGCAGCTGGGGGACAGGGATGACGAGTGGGGCCAACGTCCTGACTTTC.

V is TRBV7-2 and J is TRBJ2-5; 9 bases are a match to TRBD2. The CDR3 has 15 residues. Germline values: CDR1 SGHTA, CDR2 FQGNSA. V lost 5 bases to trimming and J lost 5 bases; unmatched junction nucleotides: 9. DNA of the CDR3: TGTGCCAGCAGCCGGGGTAGCGGGAGCTTGGAGACCCAGTACTTC. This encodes CASSRGSGSLETQYF.

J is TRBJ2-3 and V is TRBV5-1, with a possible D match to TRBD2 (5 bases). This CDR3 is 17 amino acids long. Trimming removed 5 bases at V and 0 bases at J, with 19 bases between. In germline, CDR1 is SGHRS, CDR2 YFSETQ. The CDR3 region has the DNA TGCGCCAGCAGTCCGGCCCCGGCGGGTTTTAGCACAGATACGCAGTATTTT. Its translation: CASSPAPAGFSTDTQYF.

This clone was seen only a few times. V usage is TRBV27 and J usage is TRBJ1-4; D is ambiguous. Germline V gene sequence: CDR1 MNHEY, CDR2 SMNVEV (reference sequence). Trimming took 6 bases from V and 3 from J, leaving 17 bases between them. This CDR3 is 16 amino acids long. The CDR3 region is CASSPRGGRANEKLFF. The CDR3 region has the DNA TGTGCCAGCAGCCCTCGGGGTGGTCGAGCTAATGAAAAACTGTTTTTT.

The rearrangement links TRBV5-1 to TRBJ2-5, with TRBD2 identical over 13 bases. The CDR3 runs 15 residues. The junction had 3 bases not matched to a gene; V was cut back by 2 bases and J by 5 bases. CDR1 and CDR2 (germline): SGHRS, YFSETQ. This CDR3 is CASSLGLAGVETQYF. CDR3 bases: TGCGCCAGCAGCTTAGGACTAGCGGGAGTTGAGACCCAGTACTTC.

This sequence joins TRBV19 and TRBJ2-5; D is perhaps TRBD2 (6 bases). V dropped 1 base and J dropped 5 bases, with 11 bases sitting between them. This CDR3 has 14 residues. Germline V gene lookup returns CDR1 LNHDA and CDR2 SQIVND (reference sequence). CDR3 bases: TGTGCCAGTAGTATAGGGGGAGGAAGGGAGACCCAGTACTTC. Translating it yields CASSIGGGRETQYF.

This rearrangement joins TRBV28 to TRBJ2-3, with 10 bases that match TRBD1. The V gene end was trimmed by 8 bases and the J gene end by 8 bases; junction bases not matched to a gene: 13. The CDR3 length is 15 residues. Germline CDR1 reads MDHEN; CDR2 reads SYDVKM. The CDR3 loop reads CASGPGTGATSTQYF. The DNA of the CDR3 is TGTGCCAGCGGGCCCGGGACAGGGGCGACTAGTACGCAGTATTTT.

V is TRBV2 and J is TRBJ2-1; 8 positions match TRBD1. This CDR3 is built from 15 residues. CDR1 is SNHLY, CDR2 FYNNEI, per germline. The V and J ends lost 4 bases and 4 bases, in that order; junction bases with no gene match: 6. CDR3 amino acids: CASSGTGQKYNEQFF. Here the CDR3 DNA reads TGTGCCAGCAGTGGGACAGGGCAAAAGTACAATGAGCAGTTCTTC.

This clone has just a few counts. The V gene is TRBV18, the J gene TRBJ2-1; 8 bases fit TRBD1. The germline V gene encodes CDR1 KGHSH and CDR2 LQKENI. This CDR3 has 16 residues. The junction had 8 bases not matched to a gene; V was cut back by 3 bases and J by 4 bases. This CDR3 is CASSPGQDKIYNEQFF. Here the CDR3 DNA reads TGTGCCAGCTCACCGGGACAGGACAAGATTTACAATGAGCAGTTCTTC.

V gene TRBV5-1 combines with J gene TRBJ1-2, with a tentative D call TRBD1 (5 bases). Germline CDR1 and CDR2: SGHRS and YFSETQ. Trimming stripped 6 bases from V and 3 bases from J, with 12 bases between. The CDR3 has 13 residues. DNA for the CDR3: TGCGCCAGCAAGCCGGGGGGAGACTATGGCTACACCTTC. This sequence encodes CASKPGGDYGYTF.

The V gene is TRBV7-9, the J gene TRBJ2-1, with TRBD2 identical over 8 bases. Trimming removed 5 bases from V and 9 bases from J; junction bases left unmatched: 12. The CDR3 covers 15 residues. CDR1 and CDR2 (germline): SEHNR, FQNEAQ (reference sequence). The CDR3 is CASSEPGLGSCEQFF. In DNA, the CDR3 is TGTGCCAGCAGCGAACCGGGACTAGGATCGTGTGAGCAGTTCTTC.

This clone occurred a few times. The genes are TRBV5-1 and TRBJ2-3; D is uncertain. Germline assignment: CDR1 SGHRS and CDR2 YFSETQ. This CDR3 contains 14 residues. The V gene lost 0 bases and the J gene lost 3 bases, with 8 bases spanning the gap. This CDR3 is CASSLGRATDTQYF. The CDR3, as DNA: TGCGCCAGCAGCTTGGGCCGAGCTACAGATACGCAGTATTTT.

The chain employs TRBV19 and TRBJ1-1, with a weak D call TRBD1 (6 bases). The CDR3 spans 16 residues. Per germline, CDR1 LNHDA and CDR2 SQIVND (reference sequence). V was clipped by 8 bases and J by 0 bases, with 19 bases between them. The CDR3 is CASRFGQRGMNTEAFF. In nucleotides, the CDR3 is TGTGCCAGTCGATTCGGACAGAGAGGAATGAACACTGAAGCTTTCTTT.